A single sample gave rise to the 26 T cell receptor beta chains below, sequenced in a study of cytomegalovirus exposure and HLA in healthy donors. PCR primers comprised 60 Vbeta and 13 Jbeta primers. Sequencing used immunoSEQ multiplex PCR; TCRdb keeps in-frame clones, though not all of them. The data hold about 160,000 clones, with 60% to 85% observed a single time. Specimen: PBMCs. These receptors all come from a man aged 25-40 years in good health and CMV-seropositive.

This rearrangement joins TRBV6-4 to TRBJ2-1; TRBD2 matches at 7 bases. Germline V gene sequence: CDR1 MRHNA, CDR2 SNTAGT. V was pared by 4 bases and J by 3 bases, with 6 bases of the junction left unmatched. The CDR3 length is 15 residues. In nucleotides, the CDR3 is TGTGCCAGCAGTGTGGTAGCGGGTTACTACAATGAGCAGTTCTTC. This sequence encodes CASSVVAGYYNEQFF.

The genes are TRBV9 and TRBJ1-6; no definite D call. The V end lost 0 bases, the J end lost 2 bases, and 6 bases lay between the germline ends. This CDR3 is built from 15 residues. Germline CDR1 and CDR2: SGDLS and YYNGEE. Here the CDR3 DNA reads TGTGCCAGCAGCGTAGACGGGACCTATAATTCACCCCTCCACTTT. Its protein is CASSVDGTYNSPLHF. The entire variable domain, with the rest obtained from reference TRBV9 and TRBJ1-6, is as follows: DSGVTQTPKHLITATGQRVTLRCSPRSGDLSVYWYQQSLDQGLQFLIQYYNGEERAKGNILERFSAQQFPDLHSELNLSSLELGDSALYFCASSVDGTYNSPLHFGNGTRLTVT.

This clone occurred a few times. The CDR3 loop reads CASSSGTDYEQYF. DNA of the CDR3: TGCGCCAGCAGCTCCGGGACAGACTACGAGCAGTACTTC. This rearrangement joins TRBV5-1 to TRBJ2-7, with 7 bases matching TRBD1. Unmatched junction bases numbered 3, after V lost 3 bases and J lost 3 bases. Per the germline V gene, CDR1 is SGHRS and CDR2 is YFSETQ. The CDR3 has 13 amino acids.

The chain has TRBV29-1 and TRBJ2-1; TRBD2 agrees at 9 bases. The CDR3 consists of 13 residues. V lost 7 bases, J lost 4 bases, and 5 bases stayed unmatched. Germline values: CDR1 SQVTM, CDR2 ANQGSEA. The CDR3 region is CSELAGTYNEQFF. DNA of the CDR3: TGCAGCGAGCTAGCGGGGACTTACAATGAGCAGTTCTTC.

The rearrangement links TRBV9 to TRBJ1-1, with D hard to call. Germline values: CDR1 SGDLS, CDR2 YYNGEE. The CDR3 covers 15 residues. Trimming took 0 bases from V and 0 from J, leaving 9 bases between them. CDR3 region: CASSVAGRMNTEAFF. For the CDR3, the DNA is TGTGCCAGCAGCGTAGCAGGCAGGATGAACACTGAAGCTTTCTTT.

CDR3 sequence: CASSLTPTGSGYNEQFF. The CDR3 DNA sequence: TGTGCCAGCAGCTTAACCCCGACAGGGTCGGGCTACAATGAGCAGTTCTTC. The V call is TRBV11-2, the J call TRBJ2-1; 7 bases align to TRBD1. The CDR3 has 17 residues. Germline values: CDR1 SGHAT, CDR2 FQNNGV. V dropped 2 bases and J dropped 3; count of bases not matched to a gene: 10.

The V and J genes are TRBV7-2 and TRBJ2-3; D unclear. V was cut by 1 base and J by 5 bases, with 10 bases left in between. Germline values: CDR1 SGHTA, CDR2 FQGNSA. CDR3 length: 14 amino acids. The CDR3 DNA follows: TGTGCCAGCAGCTTAGGGGCAGTAGGAGATACGCAGTATTTT. Residues: CASSLGAVGDTQYF.

V and J are TRBV14 and TRBJ2-7, with 10 bases identical to TRBD1. The CDR3 has 13 amino acids. CDR1 is SGHDN and CDR2 is FVKESK in the germline V gene. The junction had 7 bases not matched to a gene; V was cut back by 11 bases and J by 3 bases. CDR3 residues: CALGDRGNYEQYF. The CDR3 bases are TGTGCCCTTGGGGACAGGGGAAACTACGAGCAGTACTTC.

In this sample, this clone turned up a few times. The CDR3 sequence: CASSPRGQWGMNTEAFF. The CDR3 region has the DNA TGTGCCAGCAGCCCTCGTGGACAGTGGGGGATGAACACTGAAGCTTTCTTT. The chain has TRBV9 and TRBJ1-1; perhaps TRBD1 as D (6 bases). The CDR3 sequence is 17 residues long. Germline CDR1 SGDLS, CDR2 YYNGEE. Trimming took 4 bases from V and 0 from J, leaving 19 bases between them.

The chain employs TRBV5-6 and TRBJ2-7; TRBD1 matches 9 bases. CDR1 is SGHDT, CDR2 YYEEEE, per germline. This CDR3 spans 15 amino acids. V was clipped by 1 base and J by 2 bases; unmatched bases: 4. In nucleotides, the CDR3 is TGTGCCAGCAGCTTGTTGGACAGGGGTCCCTACGAGCAGTACTTC. Translation: CASSLLDRGPYEQYF.

The chain employs TRBV2 and TRBJ1-2, with TRBD1 matching over 8 bases. V lost 4 bases and J lost 7; bases outside the gene matches: 5. The CDR3 runs 13 residues. Germline assignment: CDR1 SNHLY and CDR2 FYNNEI. CDR3 bases: TGTGCCAGCAGTGGACAGGGGAGTAGTGGCTACACCTTC. Its translation is CASSGQGSSGYTF.

This sequence joins TRBV7-9 and TRBJ1-3; 7 bases map to TRBD1. This CDR3 has 13 residues. V lost 4 bases and J lost 8; bases outside the gene matches: 5. From germline, CDR1 is SEHNR and CDR2 FQNEAQ (reference sequence). This CDR3 is CASSSTGTHTIYF. The CDR3 DNA is TGTGCCAGCAGCTCGACAGGGACGCACACCATATATTTT. Supplemented by reference TRBV7-9 and TRBJ1-3, the full variable domain reads DTGVSQNPRHKITKRGQNVTFRCDPISEHNRLYWYRQTLGQGPEFLTYFQNEAQLEKSRLLSDRFSAERPKGSFSTLEIQRTEQGDSAMYLCASSSTGTHTIYFGEGSWLTVV.

A word on this clone: This CDR3 is also generated by other DNA sequences in the sample. The rearrangement links TRBV28 to TRBJ2-5, with D possibly matching TRBD2 (5 bases). The length of the CDR3 is 13 residues. Trimming shortened V by 5 bases and J by 2 bases, and 9 bases separated the two germline ends. Germline lookup yields CDR1 MDHEN and CDR2 SYDVKM. The CDR3 reads CASSLGLQETQYF. The CDR3 DNA reads as TGTGCCAGCAGTCTCGGACTGCAAGAGACCCAGTACTTC.

Only a few counts were recorded for this clone. This chain joins TRBV28 and TRBJ2-7, with D possibly matching TRBD2 (5 bases). Germline-derived CDR1 and CDR2 are MDHEN and SYDVKM. Trimming removed 5 bases from V and 6 bases from J, with 17 bases in between. This CDR3 has 14 residues. In DNA form, the CDR3 reads TGTGCCAGCAGTGGACTTCCAGGCCCCTCCGAGCAGTACTTC. It codes for CASSGLPGPSEQYF.

The V gene is TRBV5-1, the J gene TRBJ2-3, with D possibly TRBD1 on 5 matching bases. V was trimmed by 0 bases and J by 3 bases, leaving 8 bases between them. Germline V CDR1 and CDR2: SGHRS, YFSETQ. CDR3 size: 14 residues. DNA for the CDR3: TGCGCCAGCAGCTTGGAAGGGGCAACAGATACGCAGTATTTT. Translating gives CASSLEGATDTQYF.

The gene calls are TRBV19 and TRBJ2-7, with D tentatively TRBD2 (6 bases). The germline gives CDR1 LNHDA, CDR2 SQIVND (reference sequence). This CDR3 spans 14 amino acids. The germline V and J ends were trimmed by 5 bases and 2 bases, with 13 bases remaining between them. CDR3 nucleotides: TGTGCCAGTAGTTCTGCGGGGCCCACCTACGAGCAGTACTTC. Translating it yields CASSSAGPTYEQYF.

The chain is built from TRBV19 and TRBJ2-7; 10 bases map to TRBD1. The CDR3 is 15 residues long. The germline V gene encodes CDR1 LNHDA and CDR2 SQIVND (reference sequence). V gave up 3 bases and J gave up 3 bases; unmatched junction bases: 5. The CDR3, as DNA: TGTGCCAGTAGTATTGGGACAGGGGAATTCTACGAGCAGTACTTC. This translates into CASSIGTGEFYEQYF.

The chain has TRBV2 and TRBJ1-5; a weak D match, TRBD1 (6 bases). The V and J ends lost 6 bases and 6 bases respectively, with 12 bases between them. Germline-derived CDR1 and CDR2 are SNHLY and FYNNEI. The CDR3 is 13 amino acids. The CDR3: CASRAGAGQPQHF. The CDR3 DNA follows: TGTGCCAGCAGGGCGGGGGCCGGTCAGCCCCAGCATTTT.

This chain links TRBV28 with TRBJ1-2, with D perhaps TRBD1 (5 bases). V lost 2 bases and J 7 bases, leaving 11 bases between the germline ends. The CDR3 is made up of 13 amino acids. Germline loops: CDR1 MDHEN, CDR2 SYDVKM. CDR3 nucleotide sequence: TGTGCCAGCAGTTTAGGACCAGGGATTGGCTACACCTTC. This sequence encodes CASSLGPGIGYTF.

The J gene is TRBJ1-6, the V gene TRBV25-1, with TRBD1 identical over 7 bases. The CDR3 runs to 16 residues. V shed 2 bases, J shed 7 bases, and the junction held 8 bases outside the gene matches. CDR1 and CDR2 from the germline V gene are MGHDK and SYGVNS. In DNA form, the CDR3 reads TGTGCCAGCAGTGAAGGGAAGACAGGGCTGAATTCACCCCTCCACTTT. Translated: CASSEGKTGLNSPLHF.

This chain connects TRBV28 to TRBJ2-4, with 8 bases fitting TRBD1. V lost 5 bases, J lost 7 bases, and 7 bases stayed unmatched. CDR1 and CDR2 from the germline V gene are MDHEN and SYDVKM. The CDR3 has 14 residues. The CDR3 here is CASSQGQGRNIQYF. The CDR3 region has the DNA TGTGCCAGCAGTCAAGGACAGGGTAGGAACATTCAGTACTTC.

The chain uses TRBV10-3 and TRBJ2-7; perhaps TRBD2 as D (5 bases). CDR1 ENHRY and CDR2 SYGVKD come from the germline V gene. This CDR3 comprises 14 residues. The V end lost 3 bases, the J end lost 2 bases, and 11 bases lay between the germline ends. The CDR3 spells CAISDTGNPYEQYF. CDR3 nucleotides: TGTGCCATCAGTGATACCGGGAACCCCTACGAGCAGTACTTC.

The rearrangement joins TRBV11-2 to TRBJ2-7; 12 nucleotides match TRBD2. The germline gives CDR1 SGHAT, CDR2 FQNNGV. There are 15 residues in the CDR3. After removal of 4 bases from V and 2 bases from J, the junction contained 3 bases not matched to a gene. Here the CDR3 reads CASSSGTSGPYEQYF. DNA of the CDR3: TGTGCCAGCAGCTCCGGGACTAGCGGGCCCTACGAGCAGTACTTC. Supplemented by reference TRBV11-2 and TRBJ2-7, the full variable domain reads EAGVAQSPRYKIIEKRQSVAFWCNPISGHATLYWYQQILGQGPKLLIQFQNNGVVDDSQLPKDRFSAERLKGVDSTLKIQPAKLEDSAVYLCASSSGTSGPYEQYFGPGTRLTVT.

The chain has TRBV7-9 and TRBJ2-7; 9 nucleotides agree with TRBD1. V trimming: 6 bases; J trimming: 7 bases; junction bases outside the gene matches: 10. The CDR3 has 14 amino acids. Germline lookup yields CDR1 SEHNR and CDR2 FQNEAQ (reference sequence). The CDR3: CASSNRDRDEEQYF. The CDR3 nucleotides read TGTGCCAGCAGTAACCGGGACAGGGACGAAGAGCAGTACTTC.

The chain uses TRBV18 and TRBJ2-7; TRBD1 might be the D (6 bases). CDR3 size: 12 residues. Deletions cut 3 bases from V and 5 bases from J, with 8 bases between. Germline lookup yields CDR1 KGHSH and CDR2 LQKENI. The CDR3 region has the DNA TGTGCCAGCTCACCGGCAGGGGACGAGCAGTACTTC. Encoded protein: CASSPAGDEQYF.

The chain combines TRBV5-1 with TRBJ2-7; tentatively, D is TRBD1 (5 bases). There are 14 residues in the CDR3. V lost 4 bases, J lost 3 bases, and 14 bases lay in between. Looked up from germline, CDR1 is SGHRS and CDR2 is YFSETQ. CDR3 in DNA: TGCGCCAGCAGCCCACAAGGGGTAGGCTACGAGCAGTACTTC. It codes for CASSPQGVGYEQYF.